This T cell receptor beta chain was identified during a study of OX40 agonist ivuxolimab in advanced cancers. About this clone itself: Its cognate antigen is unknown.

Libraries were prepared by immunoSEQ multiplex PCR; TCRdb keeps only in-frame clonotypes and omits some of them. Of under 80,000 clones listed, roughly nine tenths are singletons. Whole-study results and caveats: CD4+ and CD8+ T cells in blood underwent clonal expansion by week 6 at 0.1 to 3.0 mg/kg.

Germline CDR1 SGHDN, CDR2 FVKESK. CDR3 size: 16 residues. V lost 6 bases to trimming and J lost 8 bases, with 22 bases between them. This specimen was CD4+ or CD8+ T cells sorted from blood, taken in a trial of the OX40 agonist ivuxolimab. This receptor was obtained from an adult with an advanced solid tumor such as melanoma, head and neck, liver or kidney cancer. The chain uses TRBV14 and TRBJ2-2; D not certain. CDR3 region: CASRPGLGTLRGELFF. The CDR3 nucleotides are TGTGCCAGCAGACCCGGCCTCGGTACCTTGAGGGGGGAGCTGTTTTTT.